This T cell receptor (beta chain) was profiled in a study of post-analysis software for immune sequencing data. Study-level findings and limits: In patients, five or six TRBV segments were more frequent than in controls, with TRBV5-6, TRBV5-1 and TRBV20-1 among them.

Per germline, CDR1 KGHDR and CDR2 SFDVKD. V shed 1 base and J 6 bases; nucleotides not matched to a gene: 6. This CDR3 comprises 16 residues. Note on this clonotype: Its antigen is not identified.

Presence of unique molecular identifiers characterized the TCR beta cDNA libraries. TCRdb analysed the PCR reads with MiXCR anew, one entry per CDR3 protein. The top ten clones hold around 0.56% of a sample with about 760,000 distinct CDR3 sequences, roughly 30% of them seen once. This chain links TRBV24-1 with TRBJ2-2; TRBD1 agrees at 8 bases. The sequenced sample consisted of blood. The sequence came from a girl between 5 and 17 years old with multiple sclerosis. CDR3 amino acids: CATSDLPGQEAGELFF. CDR3 in DNA: TGTGCCACCAGTGATTTACCGGGACAGGAAGCCGGGGAGCTGTTTTTT.